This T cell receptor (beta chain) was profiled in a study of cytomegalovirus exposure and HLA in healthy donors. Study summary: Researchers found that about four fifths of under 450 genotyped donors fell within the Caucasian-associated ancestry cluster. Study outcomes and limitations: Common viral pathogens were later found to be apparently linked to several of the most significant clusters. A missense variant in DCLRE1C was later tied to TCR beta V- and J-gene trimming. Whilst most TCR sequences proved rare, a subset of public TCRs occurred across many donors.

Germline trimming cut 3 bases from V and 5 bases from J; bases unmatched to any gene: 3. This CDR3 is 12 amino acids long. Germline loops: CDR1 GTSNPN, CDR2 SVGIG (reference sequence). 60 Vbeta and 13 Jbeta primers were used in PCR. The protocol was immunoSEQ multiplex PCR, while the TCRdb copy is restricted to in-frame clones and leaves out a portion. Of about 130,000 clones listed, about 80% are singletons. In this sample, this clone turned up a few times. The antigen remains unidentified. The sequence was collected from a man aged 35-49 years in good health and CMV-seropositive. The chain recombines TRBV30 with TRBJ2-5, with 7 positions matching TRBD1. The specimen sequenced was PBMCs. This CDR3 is CAWRTGAETQYF. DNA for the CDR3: TGTGCCTGGAGAACAGGGGCCGAGACCCAGTACTTC.